The 13 T cell receptor beta chains below were found in one sample sequenced in a study of cytomegalovirus exposure and HLA in healthy donors. Amplification used 60 Vbeta primers and 13 Jbeta primers. Clones were sequenced by immunoSEQ multiplex PCR, and TCRdb holds only the in-frame ones, with some missing. The sample includes fewer than 200,000 clones, around 67% of them seen just once. Sequences were obtained from PBMCs. The receptors shown here come from a young woman in good health and CMV-seropositive.

The CDR3 nucleotides read TGTGCCAGCAGCGGGCGACGGCGGAGACTGAACACTGAAGCTTTCTTT. It specifies CASSGRRRRLNTEAFF. The rearrangement uses TRBV9 and TRBJ1-1, with D unresolved. Germline lookup yields CDR1 SGDLS and CDR2 YYNGEE. The CDR3 loop spans 16 amino acids. Trimming removed 3 bases at V and 0 bases at J, with 15 bases between.

This clone was counted a single time. This chain uses TRBV6-5 with TRBJ1-5; D perhaps matches TRBD1 (6 bases). Germline assignment: CDR1 MNHEY and CDR2 SVGAGI. The CDR3 is 15 residues long. Trimming left V 8 bases short and J 0 bases short, with 14 bases between. In DNA form, the CDR3 reads TGTGCCAGCGGACCCAGGGGTTATAGCAATCAGCCCCAGCATTTT. Translation: CASGPRGYSNQPQHF.

This clone was picked up one time. This chain uses TRBV4-1 with TRBJ2-5, with 9 nucleotides matching TRBD2. This CDR3 contains 18 residues. In germline, CDR1 is MGHRA, CDR2 YSYEKL. J gave up 9 bases and V 1 base, and 18 bases lay outside the gene matches. The CDR3 loop reads CASSQGSVAGETPESQYF. In DNA form, the CDR3 reads TGCGCCAGCAGCCAAGGGTCGGTAGCGGGGGAGACTCCCGAGTCCCAGTACTTC.

The table lists this clone with a few counts. This chain links TRBV5-5 with TRBJ2-1; 10 nucleotides agree with TRBD2. With V trimmed by 4 bases and J by 5 bases, 15 bases remained unmatched. Germline CDR1 and CDR2: SGHKS and YYEKEE (reference sequence). The CDR3 consists of 18 residues. This CDR3 reads CASSPEFTSGVPDNEQFF. CDR3 sequence (DNA): TGTGCCAGCAGCCCCGAATTTACTAGCGGGGTCCCTGACAATGAGCAGTTCTTC. The variable domain in full, completed from reference TRBV5-5 and TRBJ2-1, reads DAGVTQSPTHLIKTRGQQVTLRCSPISGHKSVSWYQQVLGQGPQFIFQYYEKEERGRGNFPDRFSARQFPNYSSELNVNALLLGDSALYLCASSPEFTSGVPDNEQFFGPGTRLTVL.

The V call is TRBV7-9, the J call TRBJ1-1; a possible D gene is TRBD1 (6 bases). CDR1 SEHNR and CDR2 FQNEAQ come from the germline V gene (reference sequence). The V end lost 3 bases, the J end lost 1 base, and 9 bases lay between the germline ends. This CDR3 has 14 residues. CDR3: CASSFYRENTEAFF. The CDR3 DNA is TGTGCCAGCAGCTTCTACAGGGAGAACACTGAAGCTTTCTTT.

The V and J genes are TRBV28 and TRBJ1-5; D gene unclear. From germline, CDR1 is MDHEN and CDR2 SYDVKM. V was clipped by 2 bases and J by 4 bases, with 9 bases between them. CDR3 length equals 14 residues. CDR3 nucleotides: TGTGCCAGCAGTTTACGTGGAGGGAATCAGCCCCAGCATTTT. Protein: CASSLRGGNQPQHF. The full variable domain, its missing parts supplied by reference TRBV28 and TRBJ1-5, is DVKVTQSSRYLVKRTGEKVFLECVQDMDHENMFWYRQDPGLGLRLIYFSYDVKMKEKGDIPEGYSVSREKKERFSLILESASTNQTSMYLCASSLRGGNQPQHFGDGTRLSIL.

This clone has more than one count but fewer than ten. CDR3 nucleotide sequence: TGTGCCATTTCCACTATCCGCGAAGTCAGAAATGAGCAGTTCTTC. Translated: CAISTIREVRNEQFF. The genes are TRBV15 and TRBJ2-1; no firm D call. The germline V and J ends were trimmed by 10 bases and 7 bases, with 23 bases remaining between them. The germline V gene encodes CDR1 LNHNV and CDR2 YYDKDF (reference sequence). CDR3 length: 15 amino acids.

The gene calls are TRBV19 and TRBJ1-1; D is ambiguous. The germline V gene encodes CDR1 LNHDA and CDR2 SQIVND (reference sequence). The CDR3 is 13 residues long. V dropped 5 bases and J dropped 1 base, with 8 bases sitting between them. As DNA, the CDR3 is TGTGCCAGTAGTGACACTTCGAACACTGAAGCTTTCTTT. As protein: CASSDTSNTEAFF.

The chain recombines TRBV9 with TRBJ2-1; D might be TRBD2 (5 bases). CDR3 size: 12 residues. V lost 2 bases, J lost 8 bases, and 8 bases lay in between. Germline CDR1 reads SGDLS; CDR2 reads YYNGEE. CDR3 in DNA: TGTGCCAGCAGCGTGACTACCTATGAGCAGTTCTTC. Translation: CASSVTTYEQFF.

Turning to this clone: One end of the junction is discordant with germline, which a read error may explain. The chain has TRBV7-7 and TRBJ2-3, with 9 bases fitting TRBD2. This CDR3 spans 16 amino acids. Germline CDR1 and CDR2: SSHAT and FNYEAQ (reference sequence). CDR3 nucleotide sequence: TGTGCTAGCAGCTTAGGGTGGACTAGCGATCCAGATACGCAGTATTTT. It yields the protein CASSLGWTSDPDTQYF.

This clone was seen a few times. V and J are TRBV7-2 and TRBJ1-2; TRBD1 aligns across 7 bases. CDR1 is SGHTA, CDR2 FQGNSA, per germline. The CDR3 totals 16 residues. Trimming took 1 base from V and 2 from J; bases not matched to a gene: 7. The chain's CDR3 is CASSLEGDSGNYGYTF. CDR3 in DNA: TGTGCCAGCAGCTTAGAGGGGGACAGCGGCAACTATGGCTACACCTTC.

The chain couples TRBV7-9 to TRBJ1-1; 7 positions match TRBD1. Germline CDR1 and CDR2: SEHNR and FQNEAQ (reference sequence). Unmatched junction bases numbered 14, after V lost 1 base and J lost 0 bases. The CDR3 totals 19 residues. CDR3: CASSLGLPRGRFMNTEAFF. Here the CDR3 DNA reads TGTGCCAGCAGCTTAGGGTTACCTAGGGGGCGATTCATGAACACTGAAGCTTTCTTT.

V usage is TRBV6-1 and J usage is TRBJ1-5; no reliable D call. There are 17 residues in the CDR3. In germline, CDR1 is MNHNS, CDR2 SASEGT. V dropped 4 bases and J dropped 0 bases, with 16 bases sitting between them. CDR3 loop: CASSGWRTAYSNQPQHF. In DNA, the CDR3 is TGTGCCAGCAGTGGGTGGAGGACGGCGTATAGCAATCAGCCCCAGCATTTT.